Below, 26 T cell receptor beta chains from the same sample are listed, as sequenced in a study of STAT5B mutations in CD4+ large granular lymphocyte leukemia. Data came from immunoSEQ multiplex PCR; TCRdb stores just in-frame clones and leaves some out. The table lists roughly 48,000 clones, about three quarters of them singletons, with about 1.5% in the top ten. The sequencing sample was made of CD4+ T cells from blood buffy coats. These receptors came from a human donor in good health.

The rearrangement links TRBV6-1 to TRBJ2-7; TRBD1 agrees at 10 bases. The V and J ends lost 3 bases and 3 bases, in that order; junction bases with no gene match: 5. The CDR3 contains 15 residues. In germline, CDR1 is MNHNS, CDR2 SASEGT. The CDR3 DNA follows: TGTGCCAGCAGTGATCCCGGGACAGGGGTCTACGAGCAGTACGTC. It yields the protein CASSDPGTGVYEQYV.

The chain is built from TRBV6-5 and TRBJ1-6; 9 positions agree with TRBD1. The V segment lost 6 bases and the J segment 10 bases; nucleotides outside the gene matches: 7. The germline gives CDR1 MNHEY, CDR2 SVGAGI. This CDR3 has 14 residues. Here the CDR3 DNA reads TGTGCCAGCAGATACAGGGGGCCGGGGTCACCCCTCCACTTT. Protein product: CASRYRGPGSPLHF.

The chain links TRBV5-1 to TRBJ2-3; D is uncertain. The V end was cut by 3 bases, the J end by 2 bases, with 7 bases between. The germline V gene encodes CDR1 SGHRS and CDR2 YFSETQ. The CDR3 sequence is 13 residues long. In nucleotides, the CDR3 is TGCGCCAGCAGCTCCGCCCTCACAGATACGCAGTATTTT. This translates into CASSSALTDTQYF.

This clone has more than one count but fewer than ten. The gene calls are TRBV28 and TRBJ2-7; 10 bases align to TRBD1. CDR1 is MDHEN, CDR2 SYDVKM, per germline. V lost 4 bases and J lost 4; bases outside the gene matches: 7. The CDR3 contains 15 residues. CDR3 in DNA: TGTGCCAGCAGTTCAGGAGGACAGGGGGGATACGAGCAGTACGTC. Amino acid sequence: CASSSGGQGGYEQYV.

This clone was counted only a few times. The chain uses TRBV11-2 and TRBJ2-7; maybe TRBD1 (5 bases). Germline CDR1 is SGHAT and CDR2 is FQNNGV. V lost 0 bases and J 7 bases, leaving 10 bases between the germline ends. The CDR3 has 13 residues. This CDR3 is CASSLDLKGEQYF. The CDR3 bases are TGTGCCAGCAGCTTAGATCTGAAGGGGGAGCAGTACTTC.

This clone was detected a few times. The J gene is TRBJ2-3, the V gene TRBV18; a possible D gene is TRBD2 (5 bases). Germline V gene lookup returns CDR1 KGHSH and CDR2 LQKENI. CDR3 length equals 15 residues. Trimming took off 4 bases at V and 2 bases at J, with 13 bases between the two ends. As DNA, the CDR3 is TGTGCCAGCTCACGCATTTTAGCGAACACAGATACGCAGTATTTT. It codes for CASSRILANTDTQYF.

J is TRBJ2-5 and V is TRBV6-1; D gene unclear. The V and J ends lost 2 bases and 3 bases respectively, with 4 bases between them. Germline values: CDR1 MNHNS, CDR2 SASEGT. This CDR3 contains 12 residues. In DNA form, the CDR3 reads TGTGCCAGCAGTGAATGGGAAGAGACCCAGTACTTC. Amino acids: CASSEWEETQYF.

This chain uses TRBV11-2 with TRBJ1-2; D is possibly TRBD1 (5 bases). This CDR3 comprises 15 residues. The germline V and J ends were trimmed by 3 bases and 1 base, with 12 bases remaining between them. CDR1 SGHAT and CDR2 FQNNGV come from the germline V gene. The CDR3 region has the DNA TGTGCCAGCAGCTTGGGGGGACGTATTAACTATGGCTACACCTTC. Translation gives CASSLGGRINYGYTF.

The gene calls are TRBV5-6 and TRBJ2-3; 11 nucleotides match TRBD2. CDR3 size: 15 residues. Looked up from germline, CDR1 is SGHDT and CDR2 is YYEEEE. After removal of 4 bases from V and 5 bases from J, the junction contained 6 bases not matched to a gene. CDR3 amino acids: CASSVLAGVRDTQYF. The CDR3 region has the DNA TGTGCCAGCAGCGTACTAGCGGGGGTCCGAGATACGCAGTATTTT.

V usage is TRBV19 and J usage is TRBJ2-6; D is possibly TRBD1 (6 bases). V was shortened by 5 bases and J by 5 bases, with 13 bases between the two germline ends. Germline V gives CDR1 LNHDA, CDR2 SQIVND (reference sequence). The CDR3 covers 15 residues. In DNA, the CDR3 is TGTGCCAGTAGTCCTGACAGGATGAGGGCCAACGTCCTGACTTTC. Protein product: CASSPDRMRANVLTF.

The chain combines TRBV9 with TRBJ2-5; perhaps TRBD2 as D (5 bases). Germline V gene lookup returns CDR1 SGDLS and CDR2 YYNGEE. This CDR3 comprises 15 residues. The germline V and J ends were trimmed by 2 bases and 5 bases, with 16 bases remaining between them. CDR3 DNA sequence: TGTGCCAGCAGCGTCGGGTCTGAGGGTTTGGAGACCCAGTACTTC. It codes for CASSVGSEGLETQYF.

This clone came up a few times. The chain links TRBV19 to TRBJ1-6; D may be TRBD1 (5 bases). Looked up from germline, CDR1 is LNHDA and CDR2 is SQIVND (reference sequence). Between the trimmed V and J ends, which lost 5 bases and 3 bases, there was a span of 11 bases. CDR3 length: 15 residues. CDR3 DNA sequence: TGTGCCAGTAGTGCACGGGGGAGCTATAATTCACCCCTCCACTTT. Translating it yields CASSARGSYNSPLHF.

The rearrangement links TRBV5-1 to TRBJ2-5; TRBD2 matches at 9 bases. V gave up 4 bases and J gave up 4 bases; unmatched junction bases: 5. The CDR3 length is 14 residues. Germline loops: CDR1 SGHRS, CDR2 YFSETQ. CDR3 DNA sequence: TGCGCCAGCAGCATTAGCGGGGGCGGAGAGACCCAGTACTTC. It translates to CASSISGGGETQYF.

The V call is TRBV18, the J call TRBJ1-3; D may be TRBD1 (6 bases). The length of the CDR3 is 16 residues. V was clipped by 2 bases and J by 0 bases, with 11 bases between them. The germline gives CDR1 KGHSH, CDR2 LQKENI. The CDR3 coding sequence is TGTGCCAGCTCACCAAGGGACATGGTCTCTGGAAACACCATATATTTT. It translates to CASSPRDMVSGNTIYF.

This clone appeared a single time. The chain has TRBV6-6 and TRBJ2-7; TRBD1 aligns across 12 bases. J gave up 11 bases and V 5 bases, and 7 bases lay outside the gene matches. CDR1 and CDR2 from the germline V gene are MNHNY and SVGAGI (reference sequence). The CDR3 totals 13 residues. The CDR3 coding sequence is TGTGCCAGCAGTAGGGGACAGGGGGCATCGGAGTACTTC. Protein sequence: CASSRGQGASEYF.

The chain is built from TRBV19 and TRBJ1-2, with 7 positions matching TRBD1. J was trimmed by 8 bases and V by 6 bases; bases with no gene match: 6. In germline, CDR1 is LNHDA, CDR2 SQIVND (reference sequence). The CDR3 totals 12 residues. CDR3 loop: CASSGQAPGYTF. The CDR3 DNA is TGTGCCAGTAGCGGACAGGCACCCGGCTACACCTTC.

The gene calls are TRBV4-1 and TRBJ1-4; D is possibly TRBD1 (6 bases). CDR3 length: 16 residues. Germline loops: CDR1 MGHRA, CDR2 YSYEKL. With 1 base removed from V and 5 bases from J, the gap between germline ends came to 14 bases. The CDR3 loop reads CASSQGDTPLNEKLFF. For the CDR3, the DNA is TGCGCCAGCAGCCAAGGGGACACCCCTCTAAATGAAAAACTGTTTTTT.

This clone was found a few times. CDR3 DNA: TGTGCCAGCAGTACACGACAGAATTCACCCCTCCACTTT. This codes for CASSTRQNSPLHF. The chain is built from TRBV6-1 and TRBJ1-6; TRBD1 is a possible D gene (5 bases). The CDR3 length is 13 residues. CDR1 is MNHNS and CDR2 is SASEGT in the germline V gene. Trimming took 5 bases from V and 7 from J, leaving 9 bases between them.

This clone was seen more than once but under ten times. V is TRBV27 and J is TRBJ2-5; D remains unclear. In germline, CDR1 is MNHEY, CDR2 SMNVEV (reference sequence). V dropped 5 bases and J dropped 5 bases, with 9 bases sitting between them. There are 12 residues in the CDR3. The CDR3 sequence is CASSQMRETQYF. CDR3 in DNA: TGTGCCAGCAGTCAAATGAGGGAGACCCAGTACTTC.

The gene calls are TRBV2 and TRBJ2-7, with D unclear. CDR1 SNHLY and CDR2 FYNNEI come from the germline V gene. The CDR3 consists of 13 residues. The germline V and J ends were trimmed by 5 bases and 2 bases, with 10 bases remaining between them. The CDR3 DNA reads TGTGCCAGCAGTTTGGACGGAACCTACGAGCAGTACGTC. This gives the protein CASSLDGTYEQYV.

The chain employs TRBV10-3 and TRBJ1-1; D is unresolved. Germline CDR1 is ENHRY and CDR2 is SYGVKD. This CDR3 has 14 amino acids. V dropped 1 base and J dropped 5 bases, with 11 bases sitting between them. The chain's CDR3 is CAISEFREGTEAFF. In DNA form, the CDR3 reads TGTGCCATCAGTGAGTTTCGAGAAGGAACTGAAGCTTTCTTT.

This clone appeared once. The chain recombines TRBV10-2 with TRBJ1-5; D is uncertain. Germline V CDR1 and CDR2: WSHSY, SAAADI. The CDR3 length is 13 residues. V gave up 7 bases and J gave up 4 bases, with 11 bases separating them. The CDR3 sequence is CASTLSLNQPQHF. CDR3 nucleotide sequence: TGCGCCAGCACCCTTAGCCTAAATCAGCCCCAGCATTTT.

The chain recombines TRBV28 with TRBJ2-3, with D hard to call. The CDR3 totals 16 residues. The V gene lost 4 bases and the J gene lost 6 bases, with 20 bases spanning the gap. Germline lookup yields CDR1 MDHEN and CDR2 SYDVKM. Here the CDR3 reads CASSSTYEPPWDTQYF. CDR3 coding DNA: TGTGCCAGCAGTTCTACCTATGAACCGCCTTGGGATACGCAGTATTTT.

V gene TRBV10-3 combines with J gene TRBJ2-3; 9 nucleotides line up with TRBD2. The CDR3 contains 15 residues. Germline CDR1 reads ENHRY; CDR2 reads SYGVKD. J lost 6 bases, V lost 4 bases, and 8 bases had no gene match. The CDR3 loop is CAISGLAGDADTQYF. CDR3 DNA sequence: TGTGCCATCAGTGGGTTAGCGGGGGATGCCGATACGCAGTATTTT.

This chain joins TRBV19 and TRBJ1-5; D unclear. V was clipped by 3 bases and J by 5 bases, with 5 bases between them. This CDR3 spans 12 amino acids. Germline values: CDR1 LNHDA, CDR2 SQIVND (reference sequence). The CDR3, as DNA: TGTGCCAGTAGTATGCAGGATCAGCCCCAGCATTTT. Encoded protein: CASSMQDQPQHF.

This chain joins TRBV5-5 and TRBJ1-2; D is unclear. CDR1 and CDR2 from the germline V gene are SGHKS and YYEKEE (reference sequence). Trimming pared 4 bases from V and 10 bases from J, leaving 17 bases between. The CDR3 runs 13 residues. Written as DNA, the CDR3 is TGTGCCAGCAGCAGAGGGCCCGTTGTGGACTACACCTTC. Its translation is CASSRGPVVDYTF.